The entry below describes one T cell receptor beta chain. This clonotype has just a few counts. Its antigen is currently not known. Base qualities are not recorded, but no much larger clone differs from it by a single base. PBMCs were isolated by Ficoll-Paque density gradient centrifugation. Sequenced on an Illumina NovaSeq 6000. cDNA libraries for TCRalpha and TCRbeta were prepared by 5'RACE using constant-segment primers, with sample barcodes and unique molecular identifiers added. Trizol reagent was used to extract RNA from every sample. Library amplification was performed in two PCR steps, and a second sample barcode and Illumina TruSeq adapters were introduced in the second step. The libraries were sequenced on an Illumina NovaSeq using 2 x 150 bp paired-end reads. Under the source paper's analysis protocol: With migec v1.2.7, reads were demultiplexed and then collapsed into UMI-guided consensus sequences. Using mixcr v2.1.11, the UMI consensuses were aligned to TRA and TRB V and J templates and assembled into clonotypes. Clonotypes were classified as expanded or contracted when called significant by both edgeR and NoisET, with noise models trained on biological replicates. For edgeR calls, a false discovery rate-adjusted p below 0.01 and a log2 fold-change threshold of 1 were applied. As an exploratory analysis of dynamics, PCA with hierarchical clustering was applied to max-normalized trajectories of the 1000 most abundant clonotypes. Separately sequenced CD4+ and CD8+ repertoires were used to assign the CD4 or CD8 phenotype of responding clones. In-frame beta chains were kept once TCRdb had trimmed the public reads at Q25 with fastp and called clones with MiXCR. Merged by CDR3 protein, the rows form single entries marked with the most common genes and DNA. It is TCRdb's table, rather than the study itself, that gives the V and J calls and clone size. This sample holds around 340,000 distinct CDR3 sequences; about an eighth were observed only once. Together, the top ten hold around 22% of the sample.

This record comes from a study of T-cell memory formation after mild COVID-19 (dated by TCRdb to the early 2020s). The study in broad terms: TCR sequence clusters from the two donors were largely donor specific. T-cell clones expanding and contracting after mild COVID-19 in two donors were tracked by longitudinal TCRalpha and TCRbeta repertoire sequencing. The cohort was made up of two young adult volunteers, one female and one male, who were previously healthy. The paper as a whole reports these results and caveats: From day 15 to 85, contracting clones showed balanced CD4/CD8 phenotypes, whereas a second wave of clones that expanded from day 15 to 37 leaned towards CD4+. Some responding clones were detected in pre-infection memory, which suggested that pre-existing cross-reactive memory T cells had joined the SARS-CoV-2 response. Contracting CD4+ clones appeared mostly in the CM and EM memory subsets, whereas CD8+ clones were enriched in EMRA. The study covered only two mild cases, and larger cohorts including severe cases with pre-infection samples were considered necessary. SARS-CoV-2 specificity of the second-wave clones peaking on day 37 was not confirmed.

From a lookup of the germline V gene, CDR1 and CDR2 are SGHDT and YYEEEE. Measured from the cysteine to the phenylalanine, the CDR3 is 16 residues long. Just CDR3 DNA is preserved here, 48 bases in frame from base 1. Trimming removed 4 bases from V and 5 bases from J, leaving 21 bases between the germline ends. This sequence was found in a man aged 18 to 29 who had mild COVID-19 (a few samples of this study predate the infection). The sample titles of this study are shuffled in the database, so cell type and time point are left out; the donor was told from shared clones. Sequencing was carried out using PBMCs or a T cell subset sorted from them (not recorded which). The V and J genes are TRBV5-6 and TRBJ2-5; the D segment may tentatively be TRBD1 or TRBD2, each giving 5 matched bases. Here is the DNA: TGTGCCAGCAGCGACAACGGGGCCCTCGCGATTGAGACCCAGTACTTC. This encodes CASSDNGALAIETQYF.